These 20 T cell receptor beta chains came from one sample sequenced in a study of blood T cell repertoires in COVID-19. Some clones are missing from TCRdb's copy, which holds only in-frame ones; the method was immunoSEQ multiplex PCR. The sample carries about 130,000 clones, 60% to 75% recorded once. Material: peripheral blood. The receptors derive from a woman aged 70-85 years with acute or convalescent COVID-19.

This chain joins TRBV9 and TRBJ2-1; the D is unclear. Trimming took off 3 bases at V and 6 bases at J, with 10 bases between the two ends. Germline CDR1 is SGDLS and CDR2 is YYNGEE. This CDR3 comprises 13 residues. The CDR3 DNA reads as TGTGCCAGCAGCGATAGAGACTTCAATGAGCAGTTCTTC. Its translation: CASSDRDFNEQFF.

This clone showed up just once. V is TRBV5-4 and J is TRBJ2-5; D possibly corresponds to TRBD1 (6 bases). Germline V CDR1 and CDR2: SGHNT, YYREEE (reference sequence). The V and J ends lost 0 bases and 9 bases respectively, with 18 bases between them. This CDR3 is 15 amino acids long. The CDR3 region is CASSLEGDRQRAQYF. In DNA form, the CDR3 reads TGTGCCAGCAGCTTGGAGGGGGACCGGCAAAGGGCCCAGTACTTC. Complete variable domain (other parts from reference TRBV5-4 and TRBJ2-5): ETGVTQSPTHLIKTRGQQVTLRCSSQSGHNTVSWYQQALGQGPQFIFQYYREEENGRGNFPPRFSGLQFPNYSSELNVNALELDDSALYLCASSLEGDRQRAQYFGPGTRLLVL.

The CDR3 region has the DNA TGCGCCAGCAGCCAAGATTGGGGGCGTTGGGAGCAGTACTTC. Protein product: CASSQDWGRWEQYF. The rearrangement links TRBV4-1 to TRBJ2-7; maybe TRBD1 (6 bases). V was shortened by 0 bases and J by 7 bases, with 13 bases between the two germline ends. The CDR3 is 14 residues long. Germline V CDR1 and CDR2: MGHRA, YSYEKL.

The J gene is TRBJ1-1, the V gene TRBV11-2, with TRBD1 identical over 8 bases. Germline V lookup: CDR1 SGHAT, CDR2 FQNNGV. Unmatched junction bases numbered 5, after V lost 5 bases and J lost 0 bases. CDR3 length: 15 residues. DNA of the CDR3: TGTGCCAGCAGCACAAGGACAGGGTTGAACACTGAAGCTTTCTTT. This gives the protein CASSTRTGLNTEAFF. The whole variable domain, filled in from reference TRBV11-2 and TRBJ1-1, reads EAGVAQSPRYKIIEKRQSVAFWCNPISGHATLYWYQQILGQGPKLLIQFQNNGVVDDSQLPKDRFSAERLKGVDSTLKIQPAKLEDSAVYLCASSTRTGLNTEAFFGQGTRLTVV.

V usage is TRBV7-2 and J usage is TRBJ1-2, with a weak D call TRBD1 (6 bases). Trimming shortened V by 4 bases and J by 8 bases, and 11 bases separated the two germline ends. The CDR3 extends over 12 amino acids. Germline loops: CDR1 SGHTA, CDR2 FQGNSA. CDR3 sequence reads: CASSSYRDGYTF. Written as DNA, the CDR3 is TGTGCCAGCAGCTCATACAGGGACGGCTACACCTTC.

This rearrangement joins TRBV11-2 to TRBJ1-2; no clear D gene. Deletions cut 0 bases from V and 8 bases from J, with 7 bases between. CDR3 length: 12 residues. The germline V gene encodes CDR1 SGHAT and CDR2 FQNNGV. CDR3 residues: CASSLEVEGYTF. For the CDR3, the DNA is TGTGCCAGCAGCTTAGAGGTCGAGGGCTACACCTTC. Full variable domain (outside the CDR3, taken from reference TRBV11-2 and TRBJ1-2): EAGVAQSPRYKIIEKRQSVAFWCNPISGHATLYWYQQILGQGPKLLIQFQNNGVVDDSQLPKDRFSAERLKGVDSTLKIQPAKLEDSAVYLCASSLEVEGYTFGSGTRLTVV.

The rearrangement joins TRBV3-1 (or the pseudogene TRBV3-2) to TRBJ2-5, with unresolved D. Trimming removed 1 base at V and 2 bases at J, with 11 bases between. Germline values: CDR1 LGHDT, CDR2 YNNKEL (reference sequence). The CDR3 covers 15 residues. This CDR3 is CASSQGQTTQETQYF. CDR3 in DNA: TGTGCCAGCAGCCAAGGCCAGACGACTCAAGAGACCCAGTACTTC.

This clone was detected only once. J is TRBJ1-3 and V is TRBV6-5; 8 bases map to TRBD1. In germline, CDR1 is MNHEY, CDR2 SVGAGI. The trim removed 8 bases at V and 5 bases at J, leaving 11 bases unmatched. This CDR3 contains 15 residues. CDR3 DNA sequence: TGTGCCAGCCAGGTGGCCGGGACAGGCAGAAACACCATATATTTT. The encoded protein is CASQVAGTGRNTIYF.

The V and J genes are TRBV10-2 and TRBJ2-3; TRBD2 aligns across 7 bases. This CDR3 is 14 amino acids long. Looked up from germline, CDR1 is WSHSY and CDR2 is SAAADI. V was clipped by 6 bases and J by 2 bases; unmatched bases: 5. The CDR3 here is CASRKAGLTDTQYF. In nucleotides, the CDR3 is TGCGCCAGCAGGAAAGCGGGGCTCACAGATACGCAGTATTTT.

This clone appeared once. The gene calls are TRBV27 and TRBJ1-6; TRBD1 aligns across 9 bases. The CDR3 has 17 residues. Germline loops: CDR1 MNHEY, CDR2 SMNVEV (reference sequence). J was trimmed by 9 bases and V by 2 bases; bases with no gene match: 11. The CDR3 bases are TGTGCCAGCAGTTTAAACCGGGTACAGGGGGCAGGTTCACCCCTCCACTTT. This codes for CASSLNRVQGAGSPLHF.

V and J are TRBV10-3 and TRBJ1-2, with D possibly being TRBD1 (5 bases). The ends were cut back, 6 bases at V and 8 bases at J, with 16 bases in the middle. CDR1 and CDR2 (germline): ENHRY, SYGVKD. The CDR3 loop spans 13 amino acids. CDR3 sequence reads: CAIRNPATDGYTF. The CDR3 nucleotides are TGTGCCATCAGAAACCCCGCGACAGACGGCTACACCTTC.

This clone was observed a few times. The rearrangement joins TRBV6-5 to TRBJ1-1; 7 positions agree with TRBD1. This CDR3 comprises 15 residues. The germline V gene has CDR1 MNHEY and CDR2 SVGAGI. V gave up 5 bases and J gave up 0 bases; unmatched junction bases: 6. The CDR3: CASSKRTGLNTEAFF. In nucleotides, the CDR3 is TGTGCCAGCAGTAAACGGACAGGTTTGAACACTGAAGCTTTCTTT.

This clone was counted between two and nine times. The rearrangement links TRBV6-2 or TRBV6-3 to TRBJ1-2; unclear D gene. The CDR3 loop spans 12 amino acids. Germline values: CDR1 MNHEY, CDR2 SVGEGT. V was cut by 6 bases and J by 6 bases, with 11 bases left in between. The CDR3 sequence is CASSEAAHGYTF. The CDR3 DNA follows: TGTGCCAGCAGCGAGGCAGCCCATGGCTACACCTTC.

The chain is built from TRBV5-6 and TRBJ1-2, with D hard to call. The ends were cut back, 6 bases at V and 5 bases at J, with 11 bases in the middle. Germline CDR1 and CDR2: SGHDT and YYEEEE. The CDR3 consists of 12 residues. The chain's CDR3 is CASTVQDYGYTF. The CDR3 bases are TGTGCCAGCACCGTTCAGGATTATGGCTACACCTTC.

The chain has TRBV27 and TRBJ2-7; 7 nucleotides line up with TRBD1. CDR1 is MNHEY, CDR2 SMNVEV, per germline (reference sequence). The CDR3 runs 14 residues. V gave up 3 bases and J gave up 3 bases; unmatched junction bases: 5. The CDR3 DNA follows: TGTGCCAGCAGTTTTTCCGGACAGGACTACGAGCAGTACTTC. Its protein product is CASSFSGQDYEQYF.

This clone came up once. The chain recombines TRBV3-1 (or the pseudogene TRBV3-2) with TRBJ2-3, with 12 bases that match TRBD1. V was clipped by 2 bases and J by 4 bases; unmatched bases: 4. The germline CDR1 and CDR2 sequences are LGHDT and YNNKEL (reference sequence). The CDR3 is 16 residues long. As DNA, the CDR3 is TGTGCCAGCAGCCAAAGGGACAGGGGGCTACCAGATACGCAGTATTTT. Its protein is CASSQRDRGLPDTQYF.

V and J are TRBV9 and TRBJ1-6; D ambiguous. The CDR3 extends over 15 amino acids. Germline V gives CDR1 SGDLS, CDR2 YYNGEE. Trimming removed 3 bases from V and 9 bases from J, with 16 bases in between. The CDR3: CASSDPPGGGSPLHF. The CDR3 nucleotides are TGTGCCAGCAGCGACCCACCGGGAGGAGGTTCACCCCTCCACTTT. Complete variable domain (other parts from reference TRBV9 and TRBJ1-6): DSGVTQTPKHLITATGQRVTLRCSPRSGDLSVYWYQQSLDQGLQFLIQYYNGEERAKGNILERFSAQQFPDLHSELNLSSLELGDSALYFCASSDPPGGGSPLHFGNGTRLTVT.

This clone was observed a handful of times. The chain couples TRBV5-6 to TRBJ2-2, with D uncertain. This CDR3 spans 13 amino acids. Germline lookup yields CDR1 SGHDT and CDR2 YYEEEE. V shed 2 bases and J shed 2 bases, with 4 bases lying between them. CDR3 DNA sequence: TGTGCCAGCAGCTTCCTCAACACCGGGGAGCTGTTTTTT. It is translated as CASSFLNTGELFF.

J is TRBJ2-7 and V is TRBV1; the DNA was not compared with TRBD1, the D call given in the table. TRBV1 constitutes a pseudogene. The CDR3 contains 17 residues. The CDR3 spells CTSSQDTGQETLYEQYF. CDR3 bases: TGCACCAGCAGCCAAGATACCGGACAGGAGACTTTATACGAGCAGTACTTC.

CDR3: CASKDSYNSPLHF. Here the CDR3 DNA reads TGTGCCAGTAAAGACAGTTATAATTCACCCCTCCACTTT. The gene calls are TRBV6-5 and TRBJ1-6, with D perhaps TRBD1 (5 bases). The CDR3 extends over 13 amino acids. CDR1 is MNHEY, CDR2 SVGAGI, per germline. V was trimmed by 9 bases and J by 4 bases, leaving 10 bases between them.